A single sample gave rise to the 17 T cell receptor beta chains below, sequenced in a study of blood T cells in healthy people across ages. A J-beta primer mix and a sample-barcoded 5' primer were used in a second PCR of about 7 to 11 cycles. TCRdb analysed the 5' RACE reads with MiXCR anew, one entry per CDR3 protein. Here the sample spans more than 1.4 million distinct CDR3 sequences, roughly 45% being singletons. The specimen was blood. The source is a woman between 18 and 29 years old in good health.

The chain couples TRBV24-1 to TRBJ2-5, with a tentative D call TRBD2 (6 bases). Germline V gives CDR1 KGHDR, CDR2 SFDVKD. The germline V and J ends were trimmed by 3 bases and 5 bases, with 15 bases remaining between them. The CDR3 has 15 residues. CDR3 nucleotide sequence: TGTGCCACCAGTGATGCGAAGGGCCGGGGGGAGACCCAGTACTTC. Translating gives CATSDAKGRGETQYF.

This rearrangement joins TRBV7-2 to TRBJ2-7; 13 positions agree with TRBD2. The V segment lost 3 bases and the J segment 2 bases; nucleotides outside the gene matches: 10. Germline values: CDR1 SGHTA, CDR2 FQGNSA. The CDR3 length is 18 residues. Here the CDR3 reads CASSFRTRLAGGTYEQYF. The CDR3 bases are TGTGCCAGCAGCTTCCGAACCAGACTAGCGGGGGGCACCTACGAGCAGTACTTC.

The genes are TRBV6-5 and TRBJ2-1, with TRBD2 identical over 9 bases. Trimming took 4 bases from V and 1 from J; bases not matched to a gene: 5. CDR3 length equals 16 residues. Germline CDR1 MNHEY, CDR2 SVGAGI. The CDR3 is CASSLISGSSYNEQFF. The CDR3 nucleotides read TGTGCCAGCAGTTTGATTAGCGGGAGTTCCTACAATGAGCAGTTCTTC.

The chain uses TRBV6-5 and TRBJ2-1; D may be TRBD1 or TRBD2 (5 bases each). The length of the CDR3 is 17 residues. Trimming took off 0 bases at V and 0 bases at J, with 12 bases between the two ends. Germline V gene data show CDR1 as MNHEY and CDR2 as SVGAGI. The CDR3 here is CASSYSAGTGSYNEQFF. CDR3 DNA: TGTGCCAGCAGTTACTCGGCAGGGACGGGCTCCTACAATGAGCAGTTCTTC.

This chain's CDR3 is CANSPQESPAPWYYGYTF. CDR3 bases: TGTGCCAACAGCCCTCAGGAATCTCCGGCCCCCTGGTACTATGGCTACACCTTC. The chain couples TRBV6-1 to TRBJ1-2, with D unclear. Germline V gene data show CDR1 as MNHNS and CDR2 as SASEGT. The CDR3 consists of 18 residues. Trimming pared 10 bases from V and 3 bases from J, leaving 30 bases between.

This clonotype was detected a few times. V is TRBV2 and J is TRBJ2-1; 7 bases align to TRBD1. The CDR3 has 14 residues. V lost 10 bases to trimming and J lost 0 bases; unmatched junction nucleotides: 6. In germline, CDR1 is SNHLY, CDR2 FYNNEI. The CDR3 region has the DNA TGTGCCAATCAGGACAGGTTCTCCTACAATGAGCAGTTCTTC. Its protein product is CANQDRFSYNEQFF.

This chain uses TRBV18 with TRBJ2-5; D call uncertain. The CDR3 sequence is 13 residues long. Trimming left V 0 bases short and J 1 base short, with 3 bases between. Germline CDR1 reads KGHSH; CDR2 reads LQKENI. This CDR3 is CASSPPTQETQYF. DNA of the CDR3: TGTGCCAGCTCACCACCCACCCAAGAGACCCAGTACTTC.

The chain uses TRBV25-1 and TRBJ2-7, with TRBD1 as a possible D gene (7 bases). This CDR3 contains 14 residues. Germline V lookup: CDR1 MGHDK, CDR2 SYGVNS. Deletions cut 9 bases from V and 1 base from J, with 16 bases between. As DNA, the CDR3 is TGTGCCAGTACAGACCAGGGGGGATCCTACGAGCAGTACTTC. Its protein is CASTDQGGSYEQYF.

V is TRBV12-3 or TRBV12-4 and J is TRBJ2-1; 9 bases align to TRBD1. CDR3 length: 17 amino acids. The V segment lost 7 bases and the J segment 6 bases; nucleotides outside the gene matches: 16. The CDR3, as DNA: TGTGCCAGCACACGGAGACAGGGGGATCCCTCTTTCAATGAGCAGTTCTTC. Protein: CASTRRQGDPSFNEQFF.

V and J are TRBV6-5 and TRBJ2-5; D unclear. Germline V CDR1 and CDR2: MNHEY, SVGAGI. This CDR3 region has 13 residues. V dropped 6 bases and J dropped 5 bases, with 13 bases sitting between them. CDR3 sequence reads: CASSPRKEETQYF. As DNA, the CDR3 is TGTGCCAGCAGCCCTCGAAAGGAGGAGACCCAGTACTTC.

The chain uses TRBV20-1 and TRBJ1-2, with D possibly matching TRBD1 (6 bases). CDR3 length: 16 residues. V was trimmed by 6 bases and J by 1 base, leaving 21 bases between them. The germline CDR1 and CDR2 sequences are DFQATT and SNEGSKA (reference sequence). CDR3 loop: CSARPAPGQSNYGYTF. The DNA of the CDR3 is TGCAGTGCCCGACCCGCTCCGGGACAAAGTAACTATGGCTACACCTTC.

Only a few counts were recorded for this clonotype. The V call is TRBV28, the J call TRBJ1-4; no clear D gene. The germline V gene encodes CDR1 MDHEN and CDR2 SYDVKM. CDR3 size: 15 residues. The V and J ends lost 10 bases and 3 bases respectively, with 18 bases between them. CDR3 region: CATRNFFGPNEKLFF. The CDR3 DNA sequence: TGTGCCACCAGAAATTTCTTCGGGCCTAATGAAAAACTGTTTTTT.

This clonotype appeared a few times. The CDR3 nucleotides are TGTGCCACCAGCAGAGGGTTCCGTCTTAGCTCTGGGGCCAACGTCCTGACTTTC. It specifies CATSRGFRLSSGANVLTF. The chain recombines TRBV15 with TRBJ2-6; D not certain. The CDR3 is 18 residues long. Germline V CDR1 and CDR2: LNHNV, YYDKDF (reference sequence). V lost 1 base, J lost 0 bases, and 13 bases lay in between. Drawing the rest from reference TRBV15 and TRBJ2-6, the complete variable domain is DAMVIQNPRYQVTQFGKPVTLSCSQTLNHNVMYWYQQKSSQAPKLLFHYYDKDFNNEADTPDNFQSRRPNTSFCFLDIRSPGLGDTAMYLCATSRGFRLSSGANVLTFGAGSRLTVL.

The rearrangement joins TRBV5-1 to TRBJ1-2; D unclear. Germline V gene sequence: CDR1 SGHRS, CDR2 YFSETQ. Trimming cost V 2 bases and J 6 bases, with 8 bases left between them. The CDR3 covers 12 residues. The CDR3 spells CASSFGENGYTF. The CDR3, as DNA: TGCGCCAGCAGCTTCGGAGAAAATGGCTACACCTTC.

Here the CDR3 DNA reads TGTGCCATCAGTGAGACGGCAGGGATTGTGGGGCAAGAGACCCAGTACTTC. It is translated as CAISETAGIVGQETQYF. This rearrangement joins TRBV10-3 to TRBJ2-5; tentative D call: TRBD1 (5 bases). Germline lookup yields CDR1 ENHRY and CDR2 SYGVKD. The CDR3 contains 17 residues. V shed 2 bases and J shed 2 bases, with 18 bases lying between them.

With regard to this clonotype: This clone may be a read error of a much larger clone one base away. The genes are TRBV10-3 and TRBJ2-1; 8 bases match TRBD1. The CDR3 extends over 15 amino acids. Looked up from germline, CDR1 is ENHRY and CDR2 is SYGVKD. After removal of 3 bases from V and 10 bases from J, the junction contained 11 bases not matched to a gene. The CDR3 reads CAISDPGGLSYEQFF. The CDR3 coding sequence is TGTGCCATCAGTGACCCAGGGGGCCTCTCCTACGAGCAGTTCTTC.

The rearrangement uses TRBV20-1 and TRBJ2-1, with TRBD2 matching 12 bases. The CDR3 sequence is 14 residues long. From germline, CDR1 is DFQATT and CDR2 SNEGSKA (reference sequence). With 6 bases clipped from V and 1 base from J, the junction kept 1 base outside the gene matches. The DNA of the CDR3 is TGCAGTGCCACTAGCGGGAGGTCCTACAATGAGCAGTTCTTC. This codes for CSATSGRSYNEQFF.